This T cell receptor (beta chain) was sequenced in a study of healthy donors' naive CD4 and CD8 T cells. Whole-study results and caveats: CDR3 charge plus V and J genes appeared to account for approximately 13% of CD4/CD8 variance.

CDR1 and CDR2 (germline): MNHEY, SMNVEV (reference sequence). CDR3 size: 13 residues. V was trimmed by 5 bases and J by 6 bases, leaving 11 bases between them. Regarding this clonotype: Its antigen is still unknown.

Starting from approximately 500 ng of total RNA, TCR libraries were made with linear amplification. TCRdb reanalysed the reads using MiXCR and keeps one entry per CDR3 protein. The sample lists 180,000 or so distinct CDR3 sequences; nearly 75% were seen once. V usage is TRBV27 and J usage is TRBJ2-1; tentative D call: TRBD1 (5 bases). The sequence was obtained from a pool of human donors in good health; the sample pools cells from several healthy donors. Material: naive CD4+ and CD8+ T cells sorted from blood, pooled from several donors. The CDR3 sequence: CASSPRVSNEQFF. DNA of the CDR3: TGTGCCAGCAGTCCCAGGGTTAGCAATGAGCAGTTCTTC.